Following are 30 T cell receptor beta chains from one sample sequenced in a study of shared clonotypes between healthy human individuals. TCRdb's copy holds only in-frame clones and misses some; the assay was immunoSEQ multiplex PCR. The table lists over 1.5 million clones, approximately 98% of them singletons. Sequenced input: naive CD4+ T cells sorted from blood. As to subset: CD45RA+ positively selected. The receptors derive from a man aged 25-45 years in good health.

The V gene is TRBV6-5, the J gene TRBJ2-7, with D possibly matching TRBD1 (6 bases). From germline, CDR1 is MNHEY and CDR2 SVGAGI. The V end was cut by 8 bases, the J end by 3 bases, with 11 bases between. The CDR3 spans 12 residues. CDR3 sequence reads: CASGTGNYEQYF. DNA for the CDR3: TGTGCCAGCGGAACAGGGAACTACGAGCAGTACTTC.

This sequence joins TRBV15 and TRBJ1-1; 7 bases are shared with TRBD1. CDR1 LNHNV and CDR2 YYDKDF come from the germline V gene (reference sequence). The CDR3 runs to 15 residues. The ends lost 1 base at V and 3 bases at J; junction bases unmatched: 5. The DNA of the CDR3 is TGTGCCACCAGCAGAGCCGGGACAGACGACACTGAAGCTTTCTTT. Its protein is CATSRAGTDDTEAFF.

The rearrangement links TRBV4-1 to TRBJ2-1; TRBD2 is a possible D gene (5 bases). The length of the CDR3 is 18 residues. Germline-derived CDR1 and CDR2 are MGHRA and YSYEKL. V gave up 2 bases and J gave up 10 bases, with 27 bases separating them. In nucleotides, the CDR3 is TGCGCCAGCAGCCAACTACTAGTAAACTTGGTTGCGGGTTGGGAGCAGTTCTTC. Translated: CASSQLLVNLVAGWEQFF.

The rearrangement links TRBV28 to TRBJ2-3; D remains unclear. Trimming took 2 bases from V and 0 from J, leaving 12 bases between them. The CDR3 extends over 16 amino acids. Germline CDR1 and CDR2: MDHEN and SYDVKM. In DNA, the CDR3 is TGTGCCAGCAGTTTAATTGCGTCTACGAGCACAGATACGCAGTATTTT. Translation: CASSLIASTSTDTQYF.

The rearrangement uses TRBV28 and TRBJ2-1, with D perhaps matching TRBD2 (6 bases). Germline values: CDR1 MDHEN, CDR2 SYDVKM. V dropped 5 bases and J dropped 9 bases, with 14 bases sitting between them. The CDR3 has 13 amino acids. CDR3 nucleotide sequence: TGTGCCAGCAGTGGGATAGGACTATTTGAGCAGTTCTTC. Translated: CASSGIGLFEQFF.

The chain recombines TRBV27 with TRBJ2-1, with 10 positions matching TRBD2. This CDR3 contains 17 residues. In germline, CDR1 is MNHEY, CDR2 SMNVEV (reference sequence). J lost 10 bases, V lost 0 bases, and 12 bases had no gene match. This CDR3 reads CASSLSNLAGVIGEQFF. The CDR3 DNA reads TGTGCCAGCAGTTTATCGAATCTAGCGGGAGTGATCGGCGAGCAGTTCTTC.

The chain uses TRBV9 and TRBJ2-1, with 12 bases identical to TRBD2. Trimming took 3 bases from V and 1 from J; bases not matched to a gene: 8. The CDR3 runs to 18 residues. The germline V gene encodes CDR1 SGDLS and CDR2 YYNGEE. The CDR3 sequence: CASSARLAGDASYNEQFF. The DNA for the CDR3 is TGTGCCAGCAGCGCCAGACTAGCGGGAGACGCTTCCTACAATGAGCAGTTCTTC.

The chain links TRBV27 to TRBJ2-7, with D perhaps matching TRBD1 (6 bases). V was pared by 6 bases and J by 0 bases, with 15 bases between. This CDR3 contains 15 residues. Germline V gives CDR1 MNHEY, CDR2 SMNVEV (reference sequence). The CDR3 loop is CASRSGTISSYEQYF. The DNA for the CDR3 is TGTGCCAGCAGATCCGGGACAATAAGCTCCTACGAGCAGTACTTC.

The chain employs TRBV6-5 and TRBJ1-3, with D possibly TRBD1 on 5 matching bases. V lost 6 bases to trimming and J lost 1 base, with 13 bases between them. The CDR3 totals 15 residues. Germline loops: CDR1 MNHEY, CDR2 SVGAGI. The CDR3 nucleotides read TGTGCCAGCAGAACCTTAGGGGCGTCTGGAAACACCATATATTTT. Its translation: CASRTLGASGNTIYF.

V is TRBV30 and J is TRBJ2-2; D is ambiguous. Trimming shortened V by 4 bases and J by 4 bases, and 10 bases separated the two germline ends. The germline V gene has CDR1 GTSNPN and CDR2 SVGIG (reference sequence). The CDR3 covers 13 residues. In DNA, the CDR3 is TGTGCCTGGAACCAGGTATTCACCGGGGAGCTGTTTTTT. Translation: CAWNQVFTGELFF. The full variable domain, completed using reference TRBV30 and TRBJ2-2, is SQTIHQWPATLVQPVGSPLSLECTVEGTSNPNLYWYRQAAGRGLQLLFYSVGIGQISSEVPQNLSASRPQDRQFILSSKKLLLSDSGFYLCAWNQVFTGELFFGEGSRLTVL.

This chain joins TRBV6-4 and TRBJ2-2; 10 bases are a match to TRBD2. J lost 6 bases, V lost 6 bases, and 10 bases had no gene match. The V gene's germline CDR1 is MRHNA and CDR2 SNTAGT. CDR3 length equals 16 residues. CDR3 in amino acids: CASSLRASGRAGELFF. DNA of the CDR3: TGTGCCAGCAGCCTCAGGGCTAGCGGGAGAGCCGGGGAGCTGTTTTTT.

The V gene is TRBV27, the J gene TRBJ2-7, with D maybe TRBD1 (6 bases). This CDR3 spans 14 amino acids. The V gene's germline CDR1 is MNHEY and CDR2 SMNVEV (reference sequence). V was shortened by 0 bases and J by 7 bases, with 13 bases between the two germline ends. CDR3 nucleotide sequence: TGTGCCAGCAGTTTATCGGACAGCGAGTCGGAGCAGTACTTC. Amino acids: CASSLSDSESEQYF.

To note about this clone: At the DNA level, this CDR3 is encoded by other sequences in the same sample as well. The chain employs TRBV27 and TRBJ2-1; 7 nucleotides agree with TRBD2. The CDR3 contains 14 residues. V shed 3 bases, J shed 2 bases, and the junction held 1 base outside the gene matches. Germline V lookup: CDR1 MNHEY, CDR2 SMNVEV (reference sequence). The CDR3 DNA follows: TGTGCCAGCAGTTTGGCGGGAGCCTACAATGAGCAGTTCTTC. It encodes CASSLAGAYNEQFF.

Concerning this clone: This sample includes further DNA sequences coding for the same CDR3. The chain combines TRBV5-1 with TRBJ1-1; no definite D call. There are 13 residues in the CDR3. CDR1 is SGHRS, CDR2 YFSETQ, per germline. The V and J ends lost 0 bases and 5 bases respectively, with 8 bases between them. CDR3 in amino acids: CASSLEGPTEAFF. The CDR3 nucleotides read TGCGCCAGCAGCTTGGAAGGCCCGACTGAAGCTTTCTTT. The entire variable domain, with the rest obtained from reference TRBV5-1 and TRBJ1-1, is as follows: KAGVTQTPRYLIKTRGQQVTLSCSPISGHRSVSWYQQTPGQGLQFLFEYFSETQRNKGNFPGRFSGRQFSNSRSEMNVSTLELGDSALYLCASSLEGPTEAFFGQGTRLTVV.

The chain couples TRBV15 to TRBJ2-3, with 9 bases aligning to TRBD2. Germline-derived CDR1 and CDR2 are LNHNV and YYDKDF (reference sequence). The CDR3 has 21 residues. V gave up 0 bases and J gave up 6 bases; unmatched junction bases: 22. The CDR3 DNA reads TGTGCCACCAGCAGAGATCCCTCAACCCCGGGACCGGCGGGAGGGCCTGATACGCAGTATTTT. Translated, it gives CATSRDPSTPGPAGGPDTQYF.

This clone was picked up one time. The CDR3 loop is CASSPVGGRYTF. Here the CDR3 DNA reads TGTGCCAGCAGCCCCGTGGGGGGGCGCTACACCTTC. The rearrangement uses TRBV6-5 and TRBJ1-2; a weak D match, TRBD1 (6 bases). This CDR3 has 12 amino acids. Germline V gene lookup returns CDR1 MNHEY and CDR2 SVGAGI. V dropped 6 bases and J dropped 9 bases, with 14 bases sitting between them.

CDR3 nucleotides: TGTGCCAGCAGTTTAGGGGGAGTGAACACTGAAGCTTTCTTT. It is translated as CASSLGGVNTEAFF. The chain employs TRBV27 and TRBJ1-1; D is possibly TRBD1 (5 bases). From germline, CDR1 is MNHEY and CDR2 SMNVEV (reference sequence). V lost 2 bases and J lost 0, with 7 bases in between. The CDR3 loop spans 14 amino acids.

This sequence joins TRBV6-1 and TRBJ2-7; TRBD1 matches 11 bases. Germline CDR1 and CDR2: MNHNS and SASEGT. V was clipped by 2 bases and J by 4 bases; unmatched bases: 7. CDR3 length equals 16 residues. The DNA of the CDR3 is TGTGCCAGCAGTGAACAACCGGGACAGGGGGGTTACGAGCAGTACTTC. Amino acid sequence: CASSEQPGQGGYEQYF.

The chain has TRBV5-1 and TRBJ2-7; 8 nucleotides align to TRBD1. In germline, CDR1 is SGHRS, CDR2 YFSETQ. The CDR3 length is 14 residues. Trimming removed 0 bases from V and 6 bases from J; junction bases left unmatched: 5. The CDR3 spells CASSLGAGQAEQYF. Here the CDR3 DNA reads TGCGCCAGCAGCTTGGGGGCGGGACAGGCCGAGCAGTACTTC.

V is TRBV7-8 and J is TRBJ2-2, with 9 nucleotides matching TRBD1. V gave up 5 bases and J gave up 7 bases; unmatched junction bases: 5. CDR3 size: 14 residues. In germline, CDR1 is SGHVS, CDR2 FQNEAQ. CDR3 sequence reads: CASSSDRGNGELFF. The CDR3 region has the DNA TGTGCCAGCAGCAGTGACAGGGGGAACGGGGAGCTGTTTTTT.

In DNA form, the CDR3 reads TGTGCCAGCAGCACAACTAGCGGGAGGGCCGTGTACGAGCAGTACTTC. Protein: CASSTTSGRAVYEQYF. The V gene is TRBV28, the J gene TRBJ2-7; 13 bases agree with TRBD2. This CDR3 region has 16 residues. The junction had 9 bases not matched to a gene; V was cut back by 6 bases and J by 4 bases. The germline CDR1 and CDR2 sequences are MDHEN and SYDVKM.

The chain couples TRBV19 to TRBJ1-2; weak D call: TRBD1 (5 bases). The CDR3 runs to 14 residues. From germline, CDR1 is LNHDA and CDR2 SQIVND (reference sequence). The V gene lost 4 bases and the J gene lost 7 bases, with 16 bases spanning the gap. The CDR3 reads CASSTGTQRRGYTF. CDR3 nucleotides: TGTGCCAGTAGTACCGGGACTCAGCGGCGTGGCTACACCTTC.

The genes are TRBV5-1 and TRBJ2-7; 8 bases line up with TRBD1. V dropped 4 bases and J dropped 2; count of bases not matched to a gene: 14. The CDR3 runs to 17 residues. Germline V gene data show CDR1 as SGHRS and CDR2 as YFSETQ. The CDR3 DNA reads TGCGCCAGCAGCCGGCCCTCGGGACAGGCCTTCGCCTACGAGCAGTACTTC. This gives the protein CASSRPSGQAFAYEQYF.

Worth noting for this clone: Different DNA sequences within this sample yield the same CDR3. V is TRBV18 and J is TRBJ2-5, with a weak D call TRBD1 (6 bases). Germline V gives CDR1 KGHSH, CDR2 LQKENI. The ends were cut back, 1 base at V and 5 bases at J, with 11 bases in the middle. This CDR3 region has 14 residues. The CDR3 DNA is TGTGCCAGCTCACCACTTAGGGGGAAGGAGACCCAGTACTTC. Translation: CASSPLRGKETQYF.

Worth noting for this clone: Other DNA sequences in the same sample also yield this CDR3. The rearrangement links TRBV7-6 to TRBJ1-5; tentatively, D is TRBD1 (5 bases). Looked up from germline, CDR1 is SGHVS and CDR2 is FNYEAQ. Trimming left V 1 base short and J 5 bases short, with 6 bases between. The CDR3 covers 13 residues. The CDR3 reads CASSLVGDQPQHF. CDR3 DNA: TGTGCCAGCAGCTTAGTGGGGGATCAGCCCCAGCATTTT. Filled out from reference TRBV7-6 and TRBJ1-5, the complete variable domain reads GAGVSQSPRYKVTKRGQDVALRCDPISGHVSLYWYRQALGQGPEFLTYFNYEAQQDKSGLPNDRFSAERPEGSISTLTIQRTEQRDSAMYRCASSLVGDQPQHFGDGTRLSIL.

The chain carries TRBV11-2 and TRBJ2-1, with D possibly being TRBD1 (5 bases). Germline V gene lookup returns CDR1 SGHAT and CDR2 FQNNGV. V lost 1 base and J lost 9, with 25 bases in between. This CDR3 comprises 18 residues. The CDR3 region is CASSLVSYGELRQLEQFF. In DNA, the CDR3 is TGTGCCAGCAGCTTAGTTTCCTACGGCGAACTGAGACAGCTTGAGCAGTTCTTC.

Comments on this clone: At the DNA level, this CDR3 is encoded by other sequences in the same sample as well. The chain combines TRBV5-1 with TRBJ2-3; 8 nucleotides agree with TRBD2. The junction had 5 bases not matched to a gene; V was cut back by 2 bases and J by 0 bases. CDR3 length: 16 amino acids. Germline CDR1 is SGHRS and CDR2 is YFSETQ. CDR3 bases: TGCGCCAGCAGCTTTTTAGCGGGATCTAGCACAGATACGCAGTATTTT. It is translated as CASSFLAGSSTDTQYF. The whole variable domain, filled in from reference TRBV5-1 and TRBJ2-3, reads KAGVTQTPRYLIKTRGQQVTLSCSPISGHRSVSWYQQTPGQGLQFLFEYFSETQRNKGNFPGRFSGRQFSNSRSEMNVSTLELGDSALYLCASSFLAGSSTDTQYFGPGTRLTVL.

The V gene is TRBV10-3, the J gene TRBJ2-1; TRBD1 matches at 10 bases. CDR1 is ENHRY and CDR2 is SYGVKD in the germline V gene. This CDR3 has 15 residues. After removal of 10 bases from V and 2 bases from J, the junction contained 8 bases not matched to a gene. The CDR3 here is CATSDRGRPYNEQFF. In DNA form, the CDR3 reads TGTGCCACCTCGGACAGGGGGAGGCCCTACAATGAGCAGTTCTTC.

This chain connects TRBV28 to TRBJ2-7; TRBD1 matches at 9 bases. The CDR3 extends over 15 amino acids. Germline-derived CDR1 and CDR2 are MDHEN and SYDVKM. Germline trimming cut 3 bases from V and 3 bases from J; bases unmatched to any gene: 6. DNA of the CDR3: TGTGCCAGCAGTTTCTTGACAGGGGGGCTCTACGAGCAGTACTTC. It codes for CASSFLTGGLYEQYF.

The gene calls are TRBV4-3 and TRBJ2-1, with 10 nucleotides matching TRBD1. CDR3 length: 20 amino acids. Germline CDR1 is LGHNA and CDR2 is YSLEER. The ends lost 0 bases at V and 3 bases at J; junction bases unmatched: 14. The chain's CDR3 is CASSQDGGTQDRGYYNEQFF. CDR3 coding DNA: TGCGCCAGCAGCCAAGACGGTGGTACCCAGGACAGGGGGTACTACAATGAGCAGTTCTTC.